Below are 8 T cell receptor beta chains sequenced from a single sample in a study of CD8+CD57+ T cells in acquired aplastic anemia. Before being chosen for sequencing, patients had shown CD8+CD57+ cell expansion by flow cytometry. Investigators profiled TCR beta VDJ and CDR3 from genomic DNA template. TCRdb re-called the reads through MiXCR, storing one row per CDR3 protein. Found here are about 200,000 distinct CDR3 sequences, 65% of them singletons; the top ten hold about 60%. Sequencing used sorted CD4+, CD8+, or CD8+CD57+ T cells (not recorded which) from PBMCs. Every receptor here comes from a human donor with aplastic anemia.

A word on this clonotype: Germline and junction disagree at one end, which may indicate a read error. The V and J genes are TRBV29-1 and TRBJ2-1; D remains ambiguous. The CDR3 covers 11 residues. CDR1 is SQVTM and CDR2 is ANQGSEA in the germline V gene. CDR3 protein: CSVGINNVQFF. The CDR3 nucleotides are TGCAGCGTTGGGATAAACAATGTGCAGTTCTTC.

In its sample, this clonotype was seen a few times. V gene TRBV20-1 combines with J gene TRBJ1-4; 11 bases are shared with TRBD1. The CDR3 length is 13 residues. From germline, CDR1 is DFQATT and CDR2 SNEGSKA (reference sequence). The junction had 7 bases not matched to a gene; V was cut back by 5 bases and J by 11 bases. This CDR3 reads CSASGQGEGKLFF. The CDR3 DNA sequence: TGCAGTGCTTCGGGACAGGGGGAAGGGAAACTGTTTTTT.

J is TRBJ1-3 and V is TRBV29-1; TRBD1 is a possible D gene (6 bases). Between the trimmed V and J ends, which lost 0 bases and 4 bases, there was a span of 13 bases. The CDR3 contains 15 residues. From germline, CDR1 is SQVTM and CDR2 ANQGSEA. CDR3 in amino acids: CSVEDRQGQGNTIYF. The CDR3 nucleotides are TGCAGCGTTGAAGATAGGCAGGGGCAAGGAAACACCATATATTTT.

This clonotype was counted only a few times. This chain joins TRBV29-1 and TRBJ1-1; unclear D gene. The V gene's germline CDR1 is SQVTM and CDR2 ANQGSEA. CDR3 length: 13 residues. Trimming pared 7 bases from V and 5 bases from J, leaving 17 bases between. CDR3 region: CSATLSLGTEAFF. CDR3 coding DNA: TGCAGCGCGACCCTCTCGTTGGGAACTGAAGCTTTCTTT. The entire variable domain, with the rest obtained from reference TRBV29-1 and TRBJ1-1, is as follows: SAVISQKPSRDICQRGTSLTIQCQVDSQVTMMFWYRQQPGQSLTLIATANQGSEATYESGFVIDKFPISRPNLTFSTLTVSNMSPEDSSIYLCSATLSLGTEAFFGQGTRLTVV.

This clonotype was picked up one time. The V and J genes are TRBV4-1 and TRBJ2-7; no clear D gene. V lost 2 bases to trimming and J lost 3 bases, with 8 bases between them. The germline V gene has CDR1 MGHRA and CDR2 YSYEKL. This CDR3 has 13 residues. Here the CDR3 reads CASSQSSVYEQYF. Here the CDR3 DNA reads TGCGCCAGCAGCCAATCGTCCGTCTACGAGCAGTACTTC.

This clonotype was detected only once. Written as DNA, the CDR3 is TGTGCCAGCAGCGTAGGAGGTACCCCCACCGGGGAGCTGTTTTTT. This translates into CASSVGGTPTGELFF. This sequence joins TRBV9 and TRBJ2-2; D unresolved. Trimming cost V 0 bases and J 4 bases, with 10 bases left between them. Looked up from germline, CDR1 is SGDLS and CDR2 is YYNGEE. This CDR3 is built from 15 residues.

CDR3 amino acids: CASFSGASYEQYF. The CDR3 region has the DNA TGTGCCAGCTTTTCGGGGGCGTCCTACGAGCAGTACTTC. This chain connects TRBV5-5 to TRBJ2-7; D possibly uses TRBD1 or TRBD2 (6 bases each). V lost 7 bases to trimming and J lost 1 base, with 12 bases between them. CDR3 size: 13 residues. Germline V lookup: CDR1 SGHKS, CDR2 YYEKEE (reference sequence).

There are a few counts of this clonotype. The rearrangement joins TRBV24-1 to TRBJ2-3; D unresolved. CDR1 and CDR2 (germline): KGHDR, SFDVKD. This CDR3 is 12 amino acids long. V was shortened by 1 base and J by 5 bases, with 3 bases between the two germline ends. The CDR3 loop is CATSDFRDTQYF. CDR3 nucleotides: TGTGCCACCAGTGATTTTAGAGATACGCAGTATTTT.